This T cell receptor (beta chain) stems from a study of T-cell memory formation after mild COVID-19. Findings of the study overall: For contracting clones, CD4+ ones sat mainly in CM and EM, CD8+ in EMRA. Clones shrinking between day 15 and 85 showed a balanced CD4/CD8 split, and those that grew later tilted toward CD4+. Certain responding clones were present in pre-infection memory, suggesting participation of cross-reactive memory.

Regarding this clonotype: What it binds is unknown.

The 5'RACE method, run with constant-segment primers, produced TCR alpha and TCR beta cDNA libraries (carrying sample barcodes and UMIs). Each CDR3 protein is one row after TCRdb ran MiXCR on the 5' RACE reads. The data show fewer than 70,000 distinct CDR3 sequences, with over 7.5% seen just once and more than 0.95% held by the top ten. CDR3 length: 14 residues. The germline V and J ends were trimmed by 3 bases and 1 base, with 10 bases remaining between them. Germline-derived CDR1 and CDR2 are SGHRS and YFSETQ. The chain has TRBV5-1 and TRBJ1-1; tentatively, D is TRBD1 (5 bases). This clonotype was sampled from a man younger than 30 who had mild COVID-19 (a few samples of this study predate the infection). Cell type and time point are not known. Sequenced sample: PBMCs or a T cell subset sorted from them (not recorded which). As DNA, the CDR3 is TGCGCCAGCAGCTCTGGACACTCGAACACTGAAGCTTTCTTT. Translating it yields CASSSGHSNTEAFF.